This TCR beta chain originates from a study of early T cells in non-severe SARS-CoV-2 infection. About the study: Chains were unpaired, as sequencing was done on bulk RNA from unsorted whole blood.

Study-wide results and caveats: Comparison of clonotypes with VDJdb favored anti-spike CD8 responses while missing private and CD4 specificities.

The TCR library protocol attached unique molecular identifiers to the individual cDNA molecules. TCRdb called the 5' RACE reads again in MiXCR, with one record for every CDR3 protein. The sample has over 20,000 distinct CDR3 sequences; 4.5% to 5% are singletons. The germline V and J ends were trimmed by 4 bases and 6 bases, with 4 bases remaining between them. This CDR3 region has 12 residues. Germline loops: CDR1 PRHDT, CDR2 FYEKMQ (reference sequence). This clonotype was detected ten times or more. Its specificity is not known. The chain joins TRBV13 to TRBJ1-6; D not resolved. Input material: whole blood. This clonotype was obtained from an adult who was a healthcare worker with PCR-confirmed SARS-CoV-2 infection or an uninfected control (not recorded which). The CDR3: CASSSVNSPLHF. For the CDR3, the DNA is TGTGCCAGCAGCTCCGTTAATTCACCCCTCCACTTT. Filled out from reference TRBV13 and TRBJ1-6, the complete variable domain reads AAGVIQSPRHLIKEKRETATLKCYPIPRHDTVYWYQQGPGQDPQFLISFYEKMQSDKGSIPDRFSAQQFSDYHSELNMSSLELGDSALYFCASSSVNSPLHFGNGTRLTVT.